The 29 T cell receptor beta chains listed next were all sequenced from one sample in a study of blood T cell repertoires in COVID-19. The data were produced by immunoSEQ multiplex PCR, yet TCRdb's version contains in-frame clones alone and is incomplete. Counted here are over 250,000 clones, approximately 88% occurring once; the ten biggest clones make up 8% to 9%. The specimen sequenced was PBMCs or T cells enriched from blood (not recorded which). These receptors were taken from a woman in her late teens or twenties who had recovered from COVID-19.

This chain links TRBV6-5 with TRBJ2-7, with TRBD1 identical over 7 bases. The CDR3 totals 14 residues. V lost 2 bases to trimming and J lost 3 bases; unmatched junction nucleotides: 4. CDR1 is MNHEY and CDR2 is SVGAGI in the germline V gene. This CDR3 is CASSYGAGGYEQYF. For the CDR3, the DNA is TGTGCCAGCAGTTACGGCGCAGGGGGCTACGAGCAGTACTTC.

On this clone: Additional DNA sequences in this sample encode the identical CDR3. V usage is TRBV5-4 and J usage is TRBJ2-1; 11 bases are shared with TRBD2. Germline values: CDR1 SGHNT, CDR2 YYREEE (reference sequence). This CDR3 is built from 15 residues. V lost 0 bases to trimming and J lost 10 bases; unmatched junction nucleotides: 6. The CDR3, as DNA: TGTGCCAGCAGCTTGGGTAGCGGGAGGGCCGGGGAGCAGTTCTTC. The encoded protein is CASSLGSGRAGEQFF.

The rearrangement joins TRBV11-2 to TRBJ2-5; 10 bases agree with TRBD1. The trim removed 5 bases at V and 4 bases at J, leaving 1 base unmatched. The CDR3 is made up of 13 amino acids. Germline CDR1 is SGHAT and CDR2 is FQNNGV. The CDR3 region has the DNA TGTGCCAGCAGCCGGGACAGGGGAGAGACCCAGTACTTC. Translation gives CASSRDRGETQYF.

V and J are TRBV7-2 and TRBJ1-2; 7 bases align to TRBD1. This CDR3 region has 15 residues. CDR1 and CDR2 from the germline V gene are SGHTA and FQGNSA. The V gene end was trimmed by 0 bases and the J gene end by 8 bases; junction bases not matched to a gene: 9. DNA for the CDR3: TGTGCCAGCAGCTTAGCGCCCCAGGGGGTCTACGGCTACACCTTC. It yields the protein CASSLAPQGVYGYTF.

V is TRBV29-1 and J is TRBJ2-7; 8 bases map to TRBD1. Germline loops: CDR1 SQVTM, CDR2 ANQGSEA. J gave up 5 bases and V 6 bases, and 3 bases lay outside the gene matches. The CDR3 is made up of 11 amino acids. The CDR3 region has the DNA TGCAGCGTACAGACAGGGGACGAGCAGTACTTC. Protein: CSVQTGDEQYF.

CDR3 protein: CATSRGVIQRYEQYF. The CDR3 bases are TGTGCCACCAGCAGAGGAGTTATCCAAAGATACGAGCAGTACTTC. The rearrangement links TRBV15 to TRBJ2-7; D is unresolved. The V gene lost 1 base and the J gene lost 4 bases, with 14 bases spanning the gap. The CDR3 spans 15 residues. Looked up from germline, CDR1 is LNHNV and CDR2 is YYDKDF (reference sequence).

The V gene is TRBV7-6, the J gene TRBJ1-1; D is uncertain. Germline CDR1 SGHVS, CDR2 FNYEAQ. V was pared by 1 base and J by 1 base, with 10 bases between. The CDR3 has 15 amino acids. The CDR3 nucleotides are TGTGCCAGCAGCTTAGGGTCCAGATGGAACACTGAAGCTTTCTTT. As protein: CASSLGSRWNTEAFF.

V usage is TRBV27 and J usage is TRBJ2-7; 8 nucleotides align to TRBD1. The CDR3 is made up of 16 amino acids. Germline V gene sequence: CDR1 MNHEY, CDR2 SMNVEV (reference sequence). V trimming: 3 bases; J trimming: 5 bases; junction bases outside the gene matches: 12. In nucleotides, the CDR3 is TGTGCCAGCAGTTTTCTCATCGGGACAGGTCACAACGAGCAGTACTTC. As protein: CASSFLIGTGHNEQYF.

This chain connects TRBV27 to TRBJ2-1, with 14 nucleotides matching TRBD2. The germline gives CDR1 MNHEY, CDR2 SMNVEV (reference sequence). V was clipped by 2 bases and J by 8 bases; unmatched bases: 5. The CDR3 totals 16 residues. CDR3 protein: CASSLEGTSGSHEQFF. For the CDR3, the DNA is TGTGCCAGCAGTTTAGAGGGGACTAGCGGGAGTCATGAGCAGTTCTTC.

The rearrangement links TRBV5-4 to TRBJ1-5; D possibly corresponds to TRBD1 (5 bases). Germline CDR1 and CDR2: SGHNT and YYREEE (reference sequence). V lost 1 base to trimming and J lost 6 bases, with 17 bases between them. The CDR3 runs 16 residues. CDR3 amino acids: CASSLREGPVTQPQHF. The CDR3 region has the DNA TGTGCCAGCAGCTTGCGGGAGGGGCCGGTAACTCAGCCCCAGCATTTT.

The rearrangement uses TRBV14 and TRBJ2-7; D perhaps matches TRBD2 (5 bases). Trimming left V 0 bases short and J 5 bases short, with 14 bases between. The CDR3 runs 15 residues. The germline gives CDR1 SGHDN, CDR2 FVKESK. The CDR3 DNA follows: TGTGCCAGCAGCCAAGATCTGAGCGGCATCGACGAGCAGTACTTC. This encodes CASSQDLSGIDEQYF.

This chain connects TRBV19 to TRBJ1-4; 9 positions match TRBD1. The CDR3 sequence is 16 residues long. The junction had 12 bases not matched to a gene; V was cut back by 5 bases and J by 8 bases. Germline V lookup: CDR1 LNHDA, CDR2 SQIVND (reference sequence). The CDR3 region has the DNA TGTGCCAGTAGTCCTCAACTCGGACAGGGGTGGGAAAAACTGTTTTTT. Translating it yields CASSPQLGQGWEKLFF.

This chain links TRBV4-2 with TRBJ2-1, with 7 bases identical to TRBD1. V lost 0 bases to trimming and J lost 4 bases; unmatched junction nucleotides: 6. Germline V gives CDR1 LGHNA, CDR2 YNFKEQ. This CDR3 comprises 16 residues. The CDR3 region is CASSQDGRGQYNEQFF. Written as DNA, the CDR3 is TGTGCCAGCAGCCAAGATGGAAGGGGGCAGTACAATGAGCAGTTCTTC.

The chain is built from TRBV28 and TRBJ1-2; D is unresolved. CDR3 size: 11 residues. The V gene lost 8 bases and the J gene lost 1 base, with 5 bases spanning the gap. CDR1 MDHEN and CDR2 SYDVKM come from the germline V gene. The CDR3 DNA reads as TGTGCCAGCCTGAGTAACTATGGCTACACCTTC. It specifies CASLSNYGYTF.

The J gene is TRBJ1-6, the V gene TRBV19, with TRBD1 as a possible D gene (5 bases). This CDR3 spans 13 amino acids. Trimming took 3 bases from V and 13 from J, leaving 13 bases between them. The germline CDR1 and CDR2 sequences are LNHDA and SQIVND (reference sequence). The CDR3: CASSMDKPTPLHF. The CDR3 DNA follows: TGTGCCAGTAGTATGGACAAGCCGACCCCCCTCCACTTT.

The chain uses TRBV4-1 and TRBJ1-1; D gene ambiguous. Per germline, CDR1 MGHRA and CDR2 YSYEKL. The CDR3 is 16 residues long. Trimming took off 2 bases at V and 1 base at J, with 14 bases between the two ends. The CDR3 protein is CASSQIPGRGNTEAFF. The CDR3 DNA reads as TGCGCCAGCAGCCAAATACCGGGCCGGGGGAACACTGAAGCTTTCTTT.

The J gene is TRBJ2-1, the V gene TRBV19, with D possibly TRBD1 on 6 matching bases. V was shortened by 4 bases and J by 4 bases, with 17 bases between the two germline ends. Germline V gene lookup returns CDR1 LNHDA and CDR2 SQIVND (reference sequence). This CDR3 is built from 16 residues. The CDR3 reads CASSRTVNDLYNEQFF. CDR3 nucleotide sequence: TGTGCCAGTAGTAGGACAGTTAATGATCTGTACAATGAGCAGTTCTTC.

The chain links TRBV28 to TRBJ2-6; no clear D. This CDR3 has 14 residues. Looked up from germline, CDR1 is MDHEN and CDR2 is SYDVKM. V was pared by 8 bases and J by 2 bases, with 10 bases between. CDR3 sequence: CASRLSTGANVLTF. The CDR3 coding sequence is TGTGCCAGCCGACTGTCGACTGGGGCCAACGTCCTGACTTTC.

J is TRBJ1-2 and V is TRBV29-1; 7 bases map to TRBD1. CDR1 and CDR2 from the germline V gene are SQVTM and ANQGSEA. The CDR3 totals 19 residues. With 0 bases clipped from V and 7 bases from J, the junction kept 23 bases outside the gene matches. CDR3 DNA: TGCAGCGTTGAAGATCGGGGACTCGGCAGGGGGACATGGGACGGTGGCTACACCTTC. This gives the protein CSVEDRGLGRGTWDGGYTF. Full variable domain (missing parts from reference TRBV29-1 and TRBJ1-2): SAVISQKPSRDICQRGTSLTIQCQVDSQVTMMFWYRQQPGQSLTLIATANQGSEATYESGFVIDKFPISRPNLTFSTLTVSNMSPEDSSIYLCSVEDRGLGRGTWDGGYTFGSGTRLTVV.

J is TRBJ1-4 and V is TRBV5-1, with 9 nucleotides matching TRBD1. Looked up from germline, CDR1 is SGHRS and CDR2 is YFSETQ. V dropped 0 bases and J dropped 8; count of bases not matched to a gene: 8. CDR3 length: 16 amino acids. CDR3 amino acids: CASSLAVQGASEKLFF. Written as DNA, the CDR3 is TGCGCCAGCAGCTTGGCCGTACAGGGGGCGTCGGAAAAACTGTTTTTT.

V gene TRBV10-2 combines with J gene TRBJ2-1; TRBD2 might be the D (7 bases). The CDR3 extends over 16 amino acids. Germline V gene data show CDR1 as WSHSY and CDR2 as SAAADI. Trimming cost V 5 bases and J 1 base, with 15 bases left between them. CDR3 region: CASSPGGALSYNEQFF. DNA for the CDR3: TGCGCCAGCAGTCCTGGGGGGGCCTTATCCTACAATGAGCAGTTCTTC.

This chain joins TRBV7-2 and TRBJ1-2; 7 nucleotides align to TRBD1. V shed 2 bases and J 5 bases; nucleotides not matched to a gene: 8. Germline loops: CDR1 SGHTA, CDR2 FQGNSA. The CDR3 covers 15 residues. The CDR3 region is CASSLQGGEMYGYTF. CDR3 coding DNA: TGTGCCAGCAGCTTACAAGGGGGCGAAATGTATGGCTACACCTTC.

This clone has just a few counts. The rearrangement joins TRBV19 to TRBJ2-1, with 11 bases identical to TRBD2. The CDR3 runs 15 residues. V lost 7 bases to trimming and J lost 4 bases; unmatched junction nucleotides: 6. Germline-derived CDR1 and CDR2 are LNHDA and SQIVND (reference sequence). The CDR3 is CASTPTSGEYNEQFF. The CDR3 DNA follows: TGTGCCAGTACACCGACTAGCGGGGAGTACAATGAGCAGTTCTTC.

The chain couples TRBV7-9 to TRBJ2-1; 10 nucleotides agree with TRBD2. The CDR3 runs to 15 residues. From germline, CDR1 is SEHNR and CDR2 FQNEAQ (reference sequence). V shed 5 bases, J shed 4 bases, and the junction held 5 bases outside the gene matches. The CDR3 protein is CASSRTSGKYNEQFF. In DNA form, the CDR3 reads TGTGCCAGCAGCCGGACTAGCGGAAAATACAATGAGCAGTTCTTC.

About this clone itself: One end of the junction varies from germline; a read error may be responsible. The chain combines TRBV7-9 with TRBJ2-5, with TRBD2 identical over 9 bases. CDR1 SEHNR and CDR2 FQNEAQ come from the germline V gene (reference sequence). The CDR3 has 12 residues. CDR3 DNA: TGTGCCAGCAGCCCCCCAGCGGGGGGACGAAACTTC. Translating gives CASSPPAGGRNF. Variable domain in full (rest from reference TRBV7-9 and TRBJ2-5): DTGVSQNPRHKITKRGQNVTFRCDPISEHNRLYWYRQTLGQGPEFLTYFQNEAQLEKSRLLSDRFSAERPKGSFSTLEIQRTEQGDSAMYLCASSPPAGGRNFGPGTRLLVL.

The chain's CDR3 is CASSQRDTSTDTQYF. The CDR3 DNA sequence: TGTGCCAGCAGCCAAAGGGACACAAGCACAGATACGCAGTATTTT. The genes are TRBV3-1 (or the pseudogene TRBV3-2) and TRBJ2-3, with a weak D call TRBD1 (6 bases). With 2 bases removed from V and 0 bases from J, the gap between germline ends came to 9 bases. The CDR3 loop spans 15 amino acids. CDR1 and CDR2 from the germline V gene are LGHDT and YNNKEL (reference sequence).

The V call is TRBV6-6, the J call TRBJ1-2; D is possibly TRBD1 (5 bases). Germline loops: CDR1 MNHNY, CDR2 SVGAGI (reference sequence). The CDR3 runs 12 residues. Trimming cost V 5 bases and J 13 bases, with 17 bases left between them. CDR3: CASSPPQGGPTF. CDR3 nucleotide sequence: TGTGCCAGCAGTCCTCCTCAGGGAGGCCCCACCTTC.

J is TRBJ1-2 and V is TRBV2, with D maybe TRBD1 (6 bases). The CDR3 extends over 13 amino acids. Trimming cost V 0 bases and J 8 bases, with 10 bases left between them. CDR1 and CDR2 from the germline V gene are SNHLY and FYNNEI. CDR3 DNA: TGTGCCAGCAGTGAAGCGGGGACATACGGCTACACCTTC. Translating it yields CASSEAGTYGYTF.

A remark on this clone: Other DNA sequences from this sample encode an identical CDR3 as well. The chain recombines TRBV7-3 with TRBJ2-3, with 13 nucleotides matching TRBD2. Germline values: CDR1 SGHTA, CDR2 FQGTGA. The CDR3 totals 16 residues. Losses at the gene ends were 5 bases for V and 6 bases for J; bases not matched to a gene: 8. The CDR3, as DNA: TGTGCCAGCAGCCCCCGACTAGCGGGGGGTTTGGATACGCAGTATTTT. Residues: CASSPRLAGGLDTQYF.